This TCR beta chain was captured in a study of OX40 agonist ivuxolimab in advanced cancers. Study context: Of the participants, around 43% had some prior anti-PD-1, anti-PD-L1 or anti-CTLA-4 therapy, which was allowed.

On this clone itself: Its specificity is unknown.

Individuals having autoimmune disease history or systemic immunosuppression were not enrolled. The length of the CDR3 is 15 residues. The V gene's germline CDR1 is SGHNT and CDR2 YYREEE (reference sequence). V lost 1 base to trimming and J lost 3 bases; unmatched junction nucleotides: 7. Here immunoSEQ multiplex PCR was the method, and the copy in TCRdb shows in-frame clones only, minus some. The sample has tens of thousands of clones; 92% are singletons. The study's findings and limits: It was not determined which antigens were specifically recognized by the peripheral T cells that had undergone clonal expansion.

This sequence originates from an adult with an advanced solid tumor such as melanoma, head and neck, liver or kidney cancer. The source material was CD4+ or CD8+ T cells sorted from blood, sampled in a trial of the OX40 agonist ivuxolimab. V gene TRBV5-4 combines with J gene TRBJ2-7, with 7 nucleotides matching TRBD2. CDR3 amino acids: CASSLITGGIYEQYF. The CDR3 bases are TGTGCCAGCAGCTTGATCACGGGAGGCATCTACGAGCAGTACTTC.